The clone carrying this TCR beta chain came up a few times. As yet, its antigen is unknown. These data belong to a study of blood T cells in healthy people across ages. Study-wide findings and caveats: Whereas aged donors had fewer naive CD4+ cells, long-lived donors had more of them and higher diversity. Getting older went along with TCR beta diversity per million T cells dropping roughly linearly.

A second about 7 to 12 cycle PCR used barcoded and J-beta primers. The authors tagged each cDNA molecule using a template-switch adaptor with 12 random nucleotides. TCRdb recomputed calls from the 5' RACE reads with MiXCR, one row per CDR3 protein. The sample lists roughly 1,500,000 distinct CDR3 sequences; about 35% were seen once. This CDR3 spans 13 amino acids. Germline V gene sequence: CDR1 SEHNR, CDR2 FQNEAQ (reference sequence). Trimming left V 2 bases short and J 1 base short, with 5 bases between. The chain recombines TRBV7-9 with TRBJ1-2; D ambiguous. The sequence was obtained from a woman aged 25 to 39 in good health. The sequenced sample consisted of blood. CDR3 DNA sequence: TGTGCCAGCAGCTTAATGAATAACTATGGCTACACCTTC. Protein product: CASSLMNNYGYTF.